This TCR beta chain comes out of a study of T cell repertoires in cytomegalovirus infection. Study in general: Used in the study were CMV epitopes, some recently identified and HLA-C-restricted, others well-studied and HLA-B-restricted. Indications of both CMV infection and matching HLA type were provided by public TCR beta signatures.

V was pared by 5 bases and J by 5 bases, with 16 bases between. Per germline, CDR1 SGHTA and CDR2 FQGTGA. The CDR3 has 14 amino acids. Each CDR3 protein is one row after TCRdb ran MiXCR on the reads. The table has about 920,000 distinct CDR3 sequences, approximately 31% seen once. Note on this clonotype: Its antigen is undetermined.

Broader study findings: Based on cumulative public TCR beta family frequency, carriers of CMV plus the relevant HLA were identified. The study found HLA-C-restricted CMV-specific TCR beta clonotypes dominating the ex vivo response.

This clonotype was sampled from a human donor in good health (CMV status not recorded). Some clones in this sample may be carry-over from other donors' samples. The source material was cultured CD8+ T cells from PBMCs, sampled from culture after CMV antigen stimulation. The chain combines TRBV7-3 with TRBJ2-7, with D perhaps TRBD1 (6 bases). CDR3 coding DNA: TGTGCCAGCAGCACGTCAACAGGGTACAACGAGCAGTACGTC. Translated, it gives CASSTSTGYNEQYV.